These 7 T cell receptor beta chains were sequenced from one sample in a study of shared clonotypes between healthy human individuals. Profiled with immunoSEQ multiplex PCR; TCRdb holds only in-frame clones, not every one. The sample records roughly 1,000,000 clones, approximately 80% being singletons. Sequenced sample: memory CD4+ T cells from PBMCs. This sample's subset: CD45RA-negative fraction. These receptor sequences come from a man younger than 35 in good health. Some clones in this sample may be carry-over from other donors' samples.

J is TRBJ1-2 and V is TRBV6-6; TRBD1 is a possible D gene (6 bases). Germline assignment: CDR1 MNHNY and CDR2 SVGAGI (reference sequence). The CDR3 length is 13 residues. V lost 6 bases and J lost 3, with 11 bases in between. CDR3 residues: CASSHRTDYGYTF. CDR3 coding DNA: TGTGCCAGCAGCCACCGGACAGACTATGGCTACACCTTC.

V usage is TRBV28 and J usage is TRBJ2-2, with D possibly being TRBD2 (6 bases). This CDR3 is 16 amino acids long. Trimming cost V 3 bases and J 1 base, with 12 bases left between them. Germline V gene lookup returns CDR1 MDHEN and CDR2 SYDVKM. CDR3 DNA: TGTGCCAGCAGTTTCCTCGCGGGGAGGAACACCGGGGAGCTGTTTTTT. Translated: CASSFLAGRNTGELFF.

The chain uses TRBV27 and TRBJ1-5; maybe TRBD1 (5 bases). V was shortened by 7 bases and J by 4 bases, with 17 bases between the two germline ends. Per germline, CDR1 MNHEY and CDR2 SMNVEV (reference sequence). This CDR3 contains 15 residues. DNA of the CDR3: TGTGCCAGCACTCCCGGGGGGAAGGGTAATCAGCCCCAGCATTTT. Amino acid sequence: CASTPGGKGNQPQHF.

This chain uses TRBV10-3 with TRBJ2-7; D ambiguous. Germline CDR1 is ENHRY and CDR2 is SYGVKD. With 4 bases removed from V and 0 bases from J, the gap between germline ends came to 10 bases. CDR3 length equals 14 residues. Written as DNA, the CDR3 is TGTGCCATCAGTGGGAATTTGGGCTCCTACGAGCAGTACTTC. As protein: CAISGNLGSYEQYF.

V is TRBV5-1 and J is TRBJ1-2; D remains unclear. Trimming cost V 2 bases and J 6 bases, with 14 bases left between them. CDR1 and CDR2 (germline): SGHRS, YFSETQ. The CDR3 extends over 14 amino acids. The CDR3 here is CASSFRPRRDGYTF. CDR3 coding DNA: TGCGCCAGCAGCTTTCGACCCCGCCGGGATGGCTACACCTTC.

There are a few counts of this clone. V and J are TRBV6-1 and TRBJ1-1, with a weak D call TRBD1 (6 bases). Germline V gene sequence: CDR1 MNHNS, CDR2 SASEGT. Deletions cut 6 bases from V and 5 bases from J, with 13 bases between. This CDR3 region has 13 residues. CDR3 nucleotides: TGTGCCAGCAGGAAACAGGGTGTTACTGAAGCTTTCTTT. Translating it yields CASRKQGVTEAFF.

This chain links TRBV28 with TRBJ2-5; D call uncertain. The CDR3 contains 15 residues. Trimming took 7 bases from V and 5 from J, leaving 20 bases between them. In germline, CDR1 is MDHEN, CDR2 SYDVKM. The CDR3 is CASTLSIGQKETQYF. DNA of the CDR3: TGTGCCAGCACCCTATCGATTGGGCAGAAGGAGACCCAGTACTTC.